The count of the clone carrying this TCR beta chain is one. This sample is drawn from a study of blood T cell repertoires in COVID-19. Trimming took 0 bases from V and 2 from J, leaving 9 bases between them. The germline CDR1 and CDR2 sequences are SGHRS and YFSETQ. CDR3 length equals 15 residues. Here immunoSEQ multiplex PCR was the method, and the copy in TCRdb shows in-frame clones only, minus some. The sample holds around 200,000 clones, about 82% seen once. The specimen was PBMCs or T cells enriched from blood (not recorded which). The clonotype comes from a man aged 40-55 years with acute COVID-19. The rearrangement joins TRBV5-1 to TRBJ2-1; D perhaps matches TRBD2 (5 bases). The CDR3: CASSLERDTYNEQFF. CDR3 nucleotides: TGCGCCAGCAGCTTGGAGAGGGATACCTACAATGAGCAGTTCTTC. The whole variable domain, filled in from reference TRBV5-1 and TRBJ2-1, reads KAGVTQTPRYLIKTRGQQVTLSCSPISGHRSVSWYQQTPGQGLQFLFEYFSETQRNKGNFPGRFSGRQFSNSRSEMNVSTLELGDSALYLCASSLERDTYNEQFFGPGTRLTVL.